The next 10 T cell receptor beta chains were all read from a single sample in a study of read filtering for tumor transcriptome and immune sequencing. Molecular barcoded adaptors covering alpha/delta and beta/gamma chains were used on approximately 400 ng RNA. TCRdb used MiXCR to reprocess the reads, holding one entry per CDR3 protein. The data hold 100,000 to 150,000 distinct CDR3 sequences, with approximately 13% observed a single time. The specimen sequenced was a population of CD138-negative cells sorted from bone marrow. Receptor source: a donor aged 40 or older with multiple myeloma.

The chain is built from TRBV20-1 and TRBJ1-2; D is undetermined. Germline loops: CDR1 DFQATT, CDR2 SNEGSKA (reference sequence). The CDR3 is made up of 12 amino acids. The V gene lost 3 bases and the J gene lost 4 bases, with 9 bases spanning the gap. This CDR3 is CSASLGTYGYTF. The CDR3 DNA reads as TGCAGTGCTAGCTTGGGAACCTATGGCTACACCTTC.

This clonotype occurred many times. The genes are TRBV24-1 and TRBJ2-3, with D uncertain. The V gene's germline CDR1 is KGHDR and CDR2 SFDVKD. V dropped 3 bases and J dropped 3 bases, with 12 bases sitting between them. The CDR3 runs to 15 residues. The CDR3 reads CATSDGRLRTDTQYF. The CDR3 nucleotides are TGTGCCACCAGTGATGGTAGATTGAGAACAGATACGCAGTATTTT.

There are many counts of this clonotype. The CDR3 DNA reads TGTGCCAGCAGTCCCGACAGGGTCACTGAAGCTTTCTTT. Amino acid sequence: CASSPDRVTEAFF. This chain links TRBV6-5 with TRBJ1-1, with 7 bases fitting TRBD1. Germline V gives CDR1 MNHEY, CDR2 SVGAGI. The length of the CDR3 is 13 residues. Unmatched junction bases numbered 4, after V lost 5 bases and J lost 4 bases.

This clonotype was seen at least ten times. This sequence joins TRBV5-1 and TRBJ1-4, with D possibly matching TRBD1 (5 bases). Germline V gene sequence: CDR1 SGHRS, CDR2 YFSETQ. This CDR3 spans 16 amino acids. Trimming stripped 3 bases from V and 0 bases from J, with 12 bases between. CDR3 residues: CASSWTRDPTNEKLFF. As DNA, the CDR3 is TGCGCCAGCAGCTGGACCAGGGACCCAACTAATGAAAAACTGTTTTTT.

The table lists this clonotype with a few counts. This chain joins TRBV6-5 and TRBJ2-5; D may match TRBD1 or TRBD2 (5 bases each). Trimming left V 5 bases short and J 5 bases short, with 12 bases between. This CDR3 spans 13 amino acids. Per germline, CDR1 MNHEY and CDR2 SVGAGI. The DNA for the CDR3 is TGTGCCAGCAGTCTGCAGGGAGCCGAGACCCAGTACTTC. This encodes CASSLQGAETQYF.

The gene calls are TRBV7-9 and TRBJ1-6, with TRBD1 identical over 10 bases. Germline V lookup: CDR1 SEHNR, CDR2 FQNEAQ (reference sequence). The J segment lost 10 bases and the V segment lost 6 bases, leaving 3 bases of the junction unmatched. This CDR3 is 13 amino acids long. The CDR3 reads CASSPTGGSPLHF. The CDR3 DNA reads TGTGCCAGCAGTCCGACAGGGGGCTCACCCCTCCACTTT.

V is TRBV20-1 and J is TRBJ2-1, with D perhaps matching TRBD2 (5 bases). CDR3 length equals 14 residues. The germline CDR1 and CDR2 sequences are DFQATT and SNEGSKA (reference sequence). V lost 1 base and J lost 4, with 11 bases in between. This CDR3 is CSARGVVAYNEQFF. The CDR3, as DNA: TGCAGTGCTAGAGGGGTAGTAGCGTACAATGAGCAGTTCTTC.

This clonotype was detected ten times or more. The chain carries TRBV7-2 and TRBJ2-1; 10 bases are shared with TRBD2. The CDR3 is 15 residues long. Trimming at V came to 1 base and at J to 6 bases, leaving 3 bases not matched to a gene. Germline lookup yields CDR1 SGHTA and CDR2 FQGNSA. CDR3 DNA sequence: TGTGCCAGCAGCTTAGTTAGCGGGAGGATCAATGAGCAGTTCTTC. This encodes CASSLVSGRINEQFF.

This clonotype was detected only a few times. The chain carries TRBV19 and TRBJ1-5, with TRBD1 matching 7 bases. This CDR3 has 13 amino acids. The trim removed 5 bases at V and 7 bases at J, leaving 5 bases unmatched. The V gene's germline CDR1 is LNHDA and CDR2 SQIVND (reference sequence). This CDR3 is CASSPQGLQPQHF. The CDR3 DNA sequence: TGTGCCAGTAGTCCACAGGGGCTACAGCCCCAGCATTTT.

Worth noting for this clonotype: A much larger clone sits a single nucleotide away, making a read error possible. The genes are TRBV5-4 and TRBJ2-3, with TRBD2 matching over 9 bases. Germline-derived CDR1 and CDR2 are SGHNT and YYREEE (reference sequence). V gave up 4 bases and J gave up 2 bases; unmatched junction bases: 14. The CDR3 is 18 amino acids. CDR3 amino acids: CASSPGLALVSNTDTQYF. Here the CDR3 DNA reads TGTGCCAGCAGCCCGGGACTAGCTTTGGTATCTAACACAGATACGCAGTATTTT.